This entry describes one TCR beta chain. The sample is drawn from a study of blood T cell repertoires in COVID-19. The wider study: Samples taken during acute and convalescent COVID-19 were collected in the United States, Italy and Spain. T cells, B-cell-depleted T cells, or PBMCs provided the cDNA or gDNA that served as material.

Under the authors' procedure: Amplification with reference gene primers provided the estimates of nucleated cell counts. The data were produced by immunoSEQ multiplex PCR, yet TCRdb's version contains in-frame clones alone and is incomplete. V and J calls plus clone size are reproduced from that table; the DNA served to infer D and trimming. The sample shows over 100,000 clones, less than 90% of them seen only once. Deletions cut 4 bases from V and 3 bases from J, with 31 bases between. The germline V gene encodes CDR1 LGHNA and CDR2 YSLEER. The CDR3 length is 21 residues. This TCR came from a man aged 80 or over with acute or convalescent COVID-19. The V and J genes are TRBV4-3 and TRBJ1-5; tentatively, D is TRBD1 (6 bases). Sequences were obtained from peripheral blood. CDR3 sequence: CASSLVIQGRYRLRSNQPQHF. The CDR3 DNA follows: TGCGCCAGCAGCCTCGTGATACAGGGTCGGTATAGGCTTAGGTCCAATCAGCCCCAGCATTTT.